Listed below are T cell receptor beta chains from one sample, sequenced in a study of T cell repertoires in cytomegalovirus infection. TCRdb called the reads again in MiXCR, with one record for every CDR3 protein. The profile shows roughly 230,000 distinct CDR3 sequences, about 18% of them singletons. Sequencing was carried out using CD8+ T cells from PBMCs. The receptors come from a human donor in good health (CMV status not recorded). Some clones in this sample may be carry-over from other donors' samples. CDR3s include the opening cysteine and the closing phenylalanine or tryptophan. A D gene is named only where the DNA matches it firmly. Where a row states a size, it is once, few, many or the class of an expanded clone; other rows omit it.

cdr3_length,j_call,v_call,d_call,clone_size,cdr3_nt,cdr3_aa
13,TRBJ1-6,TRBV28,.,.,TGTGCCGCCTCCAAGGACTGGGATTCACCCCTCCACTTT,CAASKDWDSPLHF
16,TRBJ2-5,TRBV4-2,.,few,TGTGCCAGCAGCCAAGATTGGCCGGGGAGGAAAGAGACCCAGTACTTC,CASSQDWPGRKETQYF
17,TRBJ2-1,TRBV5-1,TRBD1,.,TGCGCCAGCAGCTTGGGGGACGGACAGGGTAATCACAATGAGCAGTTCTTC,CASSLGDGQGNHNEQFF
13,TRBJ1-1,TRBV7-9,.,.,TGTGCCAGCAACGGGGGGTCAGTCACTGAAGCTTTCTTT,CASNGGSVTEAFF
15,TRBJ2-4,TRBV5-6,TRBD1,.,TGTGCCAGCAGCTTCTCGGGACAGGCTGAAAACATTCAGTACTTC,CASSFSGQAENIQYF
12,TRBJ2-1,TRBV29-1,.,few,TGCAGCGTGGGTTGGGGTGACAATGAGCAGTTCTTC,CSVGWGDNEQFF
16,TRBJ2-2,TRBV4-3,.,.,TGCGCCAGCAGCCTGGGCTGGGGGTCCGGCACCGGGGAGCTGTTTTTT,CASSLGWGSGTGELFF
15,TRBJ2-3,TRBV7-2,.,many,TGTGCCAGCAGCTTAGAACAGCCCAGCACAGATACGCAGTATTTT,CASSLEQPSTDTQYF
14,TRBJ1-5,TRBV12-3/TRBV12-4,.,few,TGTGCCAGCAAGGGTCGGGGTGGCAATCAGCCCCAGCATTTT,CASKGRGGNQPQHF
12,TRBJ2-5,TRBV7-4,.,many,TGTGCCAGCAGCCTAGAACAAGAGACCCAGTACTTC,CASSLEQETQYF
13,TRBJ2-7,TRBV5-1,.,few,TGCGCCAGCAGCTGGGAGAAGGGGCGGGAGCAGTACTTC,CASSWEKGREQYF
14,TRBJ2-7,TRBV29-1,TRBD1,few,TGCAGCGTTGGGCCGACAGGGTCGACCTACGAGCAGTACTTC,CSVGPTGSTYEQYF
15,TRBJ1-1,TRBV6-5,.,many,TGTGCCAGCAGTTACTCGTATGGGGGGGTGTCTGAAGCTTTCTTT,CASSYSYGGVSEAFF
15,TRBJ2-4,TRBV20-1,.,.,TGCAGTGCCGAATGGGGGCGTCTAGCCAAAAACATTCAGTACTTC,CSAEWGRLAKNIQYF
16,TRBJ2-3,TRBV2,.,once,TGTGCCAGCAAGCCTTCTCGCGGGGGCCGCACAGATACGCAGTATTTT,CASKPSRGGRTDTQYF
16,TRBJ1-1,TRBV28,TRBD1,.,TGTGCCAGCAGTTCCGGACAGGGAGGGTACAACACTGAAGCTTTCTTT,CASSSGQGGYNTEAFF
16,TRBJ1-5,TRBV28,.,few,TGTGCCAGCAGTTTACCCCTCGATTATAGCAATCAGCCCCAGCATTTT,CASSLPLDYSNQPQHF
16,TRBJ2-7,TRBV7-9,.,many,TGTGCCAGCAGCTTAAATCCCCCAGGGAACCCCTACGAGCAGTACTTC,CASSLNPPGNPYEQYF
16,TRBJ1-4,TRBV2,.,.,TGTGCCAGCAGTGAAGATACCGCGGAGGGATATGAAAAACTGTTTTTT,CASSEDTAEGYEKLFF
13,TRBJ1-5,TRBV6-5,.,.,TGTGCCAGCAGTTACTCGTCTCGCCAGCCCCAGCATTTT,CASSYSSRQPQHF
16,TRBJ2-1,TRBV4-2,TRBD2,.,TGTGCCAGCAGCCAAGAACCTAGCGGGGGTCGTGATGAGCAGTTCTTC,CASSQEPSGGRDEQFF
12,TRBJ2-1,TRBV9,.,.,TGTGCCAGCGGCCTTGGGGACGGTGAGCAGTTCTTC,CASGLGDGEQFF
19,TRBJ2-7,TRBV5-1,.,.,TGCGCCAGCAGCTCTCTACCTTCGGGCAGGATCGGCCCAACCTACGAGCAGTACTTC,CASSSLPSGRIGPTYEQYF
16,TRBJ1-1,TRBV10-3,.,.,TGTGCCGTCAGTAACCTGGGGGGGACCATGAACACTGAAGCTTCCTTT,CAVSNLGGTMNTEASF
13,TRBJ1-1,TRBV7-2,TRBD1,many,TGTGCCAGCGGATTACAGGGGGCGGGGGTAGCTTTCTTT,CASGLQGAGVAFF
16,TRBJ2-3,TRBV7-2,TRBD2,many,TGTGCCAGCAGCCCCTCCCCGGGACTAGAACCAGATACGCAGTATTTT,CASSPSPGLEPDTQYF
14,TRBJ2-5,TRBV28,.,many,TGTGCCAGCAGTCTCCGGACAGATCAAGAGACCCAGTACTTC,CASSLRTDQETQYF
16,TRBJ2-3,TRBV12-3/TRBV12-4,TRBD2,.,TGTGCCAGCAGTTTATCCGCTAGCGGGGCCACAGATACGCAGTATTTT,CASSLSASGATDTQYF
15,TRBJ2-1,TRBV14,.,many,TGTGCCAGCAGCCGAGACTTGAGCTCCTACAATGAGCAGTTCTTC,CASSRDLSSYNEQFF
14,TRBJ1-2,TRBV7-2,TRBD1,many,TGTGCCAGCAGCCTCACCCCCGGGACAGGGCTAGGAACCTTC,CASSLTPGTGLGTF
13,TRBJ1-2,TRBV12-5,.,.,TGTGCTAGTGGTTTGGGACATGTGGATGGCTACACCTTC,CASGLGHVDGYTF
15,TRBJ1-1,TRBV2,.,.,TGTGCCAGCAGTGAGACCGGGCAGGAATACACTGAAGCTTTCTTT,CASSETGQEYTEAFF
19,TRBJ2-7,TRBV7-2,.,few,TGTGCCAGCAGCTCATCCAACCGGGACACCCTCGGGGATCGCCACGAGCAGTACTTC,CASSSSNRDTLGDRHEQYF
16,TRBJ1-4,TRBV5-6,.,few,TGTGCCAGCAGCACCGACGGGACGTCGGCTAATGAAAAACTGTTTTTT,CASSTDGTSANEKLFF
11,TRBJ1-2,TRBV5-6,.,few,TGTGCCAGCAGCCCAGGATTTCAGTTGACCTTC,CASSPGFQLTF
15,TRBJ1-1,TRBV7-2,.,.,TGTGCCAGCCCCGGGTGGGGTTCGATCGGCACTGAAGCTTTCTTT,CASPGWGSIGTEAFF
12,TRBJ2-7,TRBV11-3,.,few,TGTGCCAGCAGCATCCGAGGCGACGAGCAGTACTTC,CASSIRGDEQYF
16,TRBJ2-7,TRBV5-6,.,few,TGTGCCAGCAGCCAGGAGGCGACAGTTGCGATCTACGAGCAGTACTTC,CASSQEATVAIYEQYF
12,TRBJ2-2,TRBV12-3/TRBV12-4,.,.,TGTGCCAGCAGCGAGTACACCGGGGAGCTGTTTTTT,CASSEYTGELFF
15,TRBJ2-5,TRBV12-3/TRBV12-4,.,.,TGTGCCAGCAGTTTGTCAGCGAACCTACAAGAGACCCAGTACTTC,CASSLSANLQETQYF
15,TRBJ2-1,TRBV3-1,TRBD1,few,TGTGCCAGCAGCCATCCCCCAGGGGGCTCCGACGAGCAGTTCTTC,CASSHPPGGSDEQFF
15,TRBJ2-7,TRBV4-3,.,many,TGCGCCAGCAGCCAAGCCTGGCCAGGGCCGGACGAGCAGTACTTC,CASSQAWPGPDEQYF
16,TRBJ1-5,TRBV10-2,.,.,TGCGCCAGCAGTGATGGGACACAAAATAGCAATCAGCCCCAGCATTTT,CASSDGTQNSNQPQHF
13,TRBJ1-1,TRBV19,.,few,TGTGCCAGTAGGGTAAATCTCGGCGCTGAAGCTTTCTTT,CASRVNLGAEAFF
15,TRBJ2-7,TRBV5-6,.,.,TGTGCCAGCAGCTTGGCCCTTTCCGGGGCGGAGGAGCAGTACTTC,CASSLALSGAEEQYF
21,TRBJ2-6,TRBV4-1,TRBD2,few,TGCGCCAGCAGCCAATCGTCCTTCGTCGCGGGGGGGGACTCTGGGGCCAACGTCCTGACTTTC,CASSQSSFVAGGDSGANVLTF
18,TRBJ1-1,TRBV6-1,.,.,TGTGCCAGCAGCCCGTCGAAGTCCCTACGCGAAGTGGACACTGAAGCTTTCTTT,CASSPSKSLREVDTEAFF
16,TRBJ1-2,TRBV12-3/TRBV12-4,.,many,TGTGCCAGCAGTTCTCCCGGGACGGAGGGCCCCAATGGCTACACCTTC,CASSSPGTEGPNGYTF
16,TRBJ2-5,TRBV5-6,TRBD1,.,TGTGCCAGCAGCAAAACAGGGGGCTGGTCAGGGGAGACCCAGTACTTC,CASSKTGGWSGETQYF
15,TRBJ1-3,TRBV9,TRBD1,.,TGTGCCAGCAGCGTTGACAGGGGTGGAAGAAACACCATATATTTT,CASSVDRGGRNTIYF
12,TRBJ2-1,TRBV6-2/TRBV6-3,.,many,TGTGCCAGCGGTCGCTCACTTAGAGAGCAGTTCTTC,CASGRSLREQFF
17,TRBJ1-6,TRBV27,.,.,TGTGCCAGCAGTTTATCCCCCGGGATCTCCTATAATTCACCCCTCCACTTT,CASSLSPGISYNSPLHF
15,TRBJ2-7,TRBV11-2,TRBD1,few,TGTGCCAGCAGCTTAGCGGGACAGGGCCCCTACGAGCAGTACTTC,CASSLAGQGPYEQYF
15,TRBJ2-7,TRBV6-5,TRBD1,.,TGTGCCAGCAGTTACGGGACAGGGGTCCCCTACGAGCAGTACTTC,CASSYGTGVPYEQYF